These 26 T cell receptor beta chains share one sample of origin, sequenced in a study of T-cell reconstitution after alpha-beta-depleted transplantation in children. Molecular barcoding with unique molecular identifiers was used for the TCRbeta library. One entry per CDR3 protein results from TCRdb running MiXCR on the PCR reads. The sample yields some 520,000 distinct CDR3 sequences, roughly 33% seen once. Sample: PBMCs from the stem cell graft donor, taken from the stem cell graft. The receptor source for this set is a human donor who donated a stem cell graft to a child with aplastic anemia.

This clonotype was detected only a few times. The chain has TRBV20-1 and TRBJ1-2; a possible D gene is TRBD1 (6 bases). Germline assignment: CDR1 DFQATT and CDR2 SNEGSKA (reference sequence). V lost 6 bases and J 2 bases, leaving 10 bases between the germline ends. CDR3 length: 12 amino acids. The CDR3 sequence: CSAPRGNYGYTF. CDR3 DNA: TGCAGTGCGCCTAGGGGGAACTATGGCTACACCTTC.

This clonotype was recorded a few times. The V gene is TRBV29-1, the J gene TRBJ2-3; possible D gene TRBD1, 6 bases. Trimming stripped 6 bases from V and 3 bases from J, with 16 bases between. Germline assignment: CDR1 SQVTM and CDR2 ANQGSEA. This CDR3 is built from 14 residues. CDR3 region: CSVAGQMHTDTQYF. The CDR3 coding sequence is TGCAGCGTAGCTGGACAGATGCATACAGATACGCAGTATTTT.

This clonotype was found a few times. The chain recombines TRBV5-1 with TRBJ1-2, with a tentative D call TRBD1 (6 bases). The V end was cut by 2 bases, the J end by 4 bases, with 18 bases between. Germline CDR1 is SGHRS and CDR2 is YFSETQ. The CDR3 totals 16 residues. CDR3 sequence (DNA): TGCGCCAGCAGCTTAGCCAGCCAAGGAGGGGGCTATGGCTACACCTTC. Its translation is CASSLASQGGGYGYTF.

The chain carries TRBV28 and TRBJ2-1; 10 nucleotides agree with TRBD2. Germline CDR1 reads MDHEN; CDR2 reads SYDVKM. The CDR3 has 17 amino acids. Trimming took 6 bases from V and 7 from J; bases not matched to a gene: 15. CDR3: CASSPHPTSGFVNEQFF. In DNA form, the CDR3 reads TGTGCCAGCAGCCCACACCCGACTAGCGGGTTTGTAAATGAGCAGTTCTTC. Filled out from reference TRBV28 and TRBJ2-1, the complete variable domain reads DVKVTQSSRYLVKRTGEKVFLECVQDMDHENMFWYRQDPGLGLRLIYFSYDVKMKEKGDIPEGYSVSREKKERFSLILESASTNQTSMYLCASSPHPTSGFVNEQFFGPGTRLTVL.

The V gene is TRBV20-1, the J gene TRBJ1-6, with a possible D match to TRBD1 (5 bases). V lost 3 bases to trimming and J lost 3 bases, with 21 bases between them. This CDR3 spans 18 amino acids. Germline lookup yields CDR1 DFQATT and CDR2 SNEGSKA (reference sequence). The CDR3 coding sequence is TGCAGTGCTAGGGTGGTTGACAGCACTCCCTTCTATAATTCACCCCTCCACTTT. As protein: CSARVVDSTPFYNSPLHF.

V is TRBV11-3 and J is TRBJ2-3, with 7 positions matching TRBD1. CDR3 length equals 14 residues. CDR1 and CDR2 (germline): SGHNT, YENEEA. Losses at the gene ends were 8 bases for V and 2 bases for J; bases not matched to a gene: 7. For the CDR3, the DNA is TGTGCCAGCTCACAGGGGCCGACCACAGATACGCAGTATTTT. It encodes CASSQGPTTDTQYF.

This clonotype was found a few times. The V and J genes are TRBV4-1 and TRBJ1-2, with 9 nucleotides matching TRBD1. The CDR3 consists of 16 residues. Losses at the gene ends were 1 base for V and 5 bases for J; bases not matched to a gene: 8. Germline assignment: CDR1 MGHRA and CDR2 YSYEKL. In DNA form, the CDR3 reads TGCGCCAGCAGCCAAGGCCGGGACAGGGTAGAGTATGGCTACACCTTC. It is translated as CASSQGRDRVEYGYTF.

Notes on this clonotype: Its ends do not fully match the called genes, so a read error is possible. The V call is TRBV6-5, the J call TRBJ2-7; D may be TRBD1 (6 bases). From germline, CDR1 is MNHEY and CDR2 SVGAGI. This CDR3 spans 15 amino acids. The CDR3 bases are TGTGCCAGCCGTTACTCGGGGACACCGACCTACGAGCAGTACTTC. Translated: CASRYSGTPTYEQYF.

The gene calls are TRBV29-1 and TRBJ1-1; 9 bases match TRBD1. The CDR3 totals 11 residues. The V gene's germline CDR1 is SQVTM and CDR2 ANQGSEA. The trim removed 6 bases at V and 7 bases at J, leaving 3 bases unmatched. The CDR3 here is CSVKDRGEAFF. CDR3 bases: TGCAGCGTAAAGGACAGGGGTGAAGCTTTCTTT.

The gene calls are TRBV20-1 and TRBJ2-3, with 11 bases aligning to TRBD2. The CDR3 consists of 14 residues. Germline V gene lookup returns CDR1 DFQATT and CDR2 SNEGSKA (reference sequence). The V segment lost 6 bases and the J segment 3 bases; nucleotides outside the gene matches: 5. CDR3 residues: CSAETSGKTDTQYF. CDR3 in DNA: TGCAGTGCGGAGACTAGCGGGAAAACAGATACGCAGTATTTT.

This clonotype showed up just a few times. The V call is TRBV15, the J call TRBJ2-5, with 8 nucleotides matching TRBD1. The J segment lost 1 base and the V segment lost 3 bases, leaving 1 base of the junction unmatched. This CDR3 is built from 14 residues. Germline V gene lookup returns CDR1 LNHNV and CDR2 YYDKDF (reference sequence). The CDR3 spells CATSRTGVQETQYF. DNA for the CDR3: TGTGCCACCAGCAGGACAGGGGTCCAAGAGACCCAGTACTTC.

This clonotype has more than one count but fewer than ten. The chain uses TRBV5-8 and TRBJ2-7, with D possibly matching TRBD1 (6 bases). The V and J ends lost 3 bases and 3 bases respectively, with 16 bases between them. The CDR3 sequence is 15 residues long. Germline CDR1 SGHTS, CDR2 YDEGEE. CDR3 amino acids: CASSSPRKGVYEQYF. In DNA, the CDR3 is TGTGCCAGCAGCTCCCCTAGAAAGGGGGTCTACGAGCAGTACTTC.

This clonotype was detected only a few times. The CDR3 region has the DNA TGTGCCAGCAGCCCCTCGGGAAGGGAAAATGAGCAGTTCTTC. Amino acids: CASSPSGRENEQFF. This chain joins TRBV27 and TRBJ2-1; maybe TRBD2 (5 bases). The CDR3 runs 14 residues. V shed 6 bases and J shed 7 bases, with 16 bases lying between them. Germline lookup yields CDR1 MNHEY and CDR2 SMNVEV (reference sequence).

This rearrangement joins TRBV20-1 to TRBJ1-6; D call uncertain. The CDR3 contains 16 residues. Germline V gene data show CDR1 as DFQATT and CDR2 as SNEGSKA (reference sequence). Deletions cut 0 bases from V and 7 bases from J, with 16 bases between. For the CDR3, the DNA is TGCAGTGCTAGAGATAATTCCCATGGCCCGAATTCACCCCTCCACTTT. It codes for CSARDNSHGPNSPLHF.

The sample holds a few counts of this clonotype. The rearrangement uses TRBV7-9 and TRBJ2-4; D is possibly TRBD1 or TRBD2 (5 bases each). The ends were cut back, 2 bases at V and 8 bases at J, with 22 bases in the middle. Germline-derived CDR1 and CDR2 are SEHNR and FQNEAQ (reference sequence). The CDR3 runs to 17 residues. The CDR3 DNA reads as TGTGCCAGCAGCTTAAAGACCCTCCTGGGGGTTGGGGACATTCAGTACTTC. The encoded protein is CASSLKTLLGVGDIQYF. Full variable domain (rest looked up from reference TRBV7-9 and TRBJ2-4): DTGVSQNPRHKITKRGQNVTFRCDPISEHNRLYWYRQTLGQGPEFLTYFQNEAQLEKSRLLSDRFSAERPKGSFSTLEIQRTEQGDSAMYLCASSLKTLLGVGDIQYFGAGTRLSVL.

CDR3 sequence reads: CASSSREPNTGELFF. Here the CDR3 DNA reads TGTGCCAGCTCATCCAGGGAACCCAACACCGGGGAGCTGTTTTTT. This sequence joins TRBV18 and TRBJ2-2, with D possibly TRBD1 on 5 matching bases. Trimming removed 5 bases at V and 2 bases at J, with 12 bases between. Per the germline V gene, CDR1 is KGHSH and CDR2 is LQKENI. The CDR3 contains 15 residues.

The rearrangement links TRBV3-1 to TRBJ1-4; the D gene is possibly TRBD1 (5 bases). From germline, CDR1 is LGHDT and CDR2 YNNKEL (reference sequence). V gave up 2 bases and J gave up 7 bases, with 17 bases separating them. This CDR3 comprises 16 residues. DNA for the CDR3: TGTGCCAGCAGCCAACAGATTGGGGCTTCGTTTGAAAAACTGTTTTTT. Translation: CASSQQIGASFEKLFF. The whole variable domain, filled in from reference TRBV3-1 and TRBJ1-4, reads DTAVSQTPKYLVTQMGNDKSIKCEQNLGHDTMYWYKQDSKKFLKIMFSYNNKELIINETVPNRFSPKSPDKAHLNLHINSLELGDSAVYFCASSQQIGASFEKLFFGSGTQLSVL.

The rearrangement joins TRBV7-3 to TRBJ2-5, with 7 bases that match TRBD1. V lost 5 bases and J lost 5; bases outside the gene matches: 11. This CDR3 is built from 15 residues. CDR1 is SGHTA, CDR2 FQGTGA, per germline. The CDR3: CASSPALTGMETQYF. In nucleotides, the CDR3 is TGTGCCAGCAGCCCCGCCTTGACAGGGATGGAGACCCAGTACTTC.

The chain recombines TRBV12-3 or TRBV12-4 with TRBJ2-7; 10 bases align to TRBD2. J lost 4 bases, V lost 4 bases, and 7 bases had no gene match. The CDR3 length is 15 residues. This CDR3 is CASSYVAGGPYEQYF. The DNA of the CDR3 is TGTGCCAGCAGTTACGTAGCGGGAGGACCGTACGAGCAGTACTTC.

CDR3 in amino acids: CASNWDSPPRNYGYTF. The CDR3 DNA sequence: TGTGCCAGCAACTGGGACAGCCCTCCACGGAACTATGGCTACACCTTC. The chain employs TRBV12-3 or TRBV12-4 and TRBJ1-2, with 7 bases identical to TRBD1. The trim removed 7 bases at V and 2 bases at J, leaving 13 bases unmatched. The CDR3 has 16 residues.

This clonotype was seen a few times. The V gene is TRBV7-9, the J gene TRBJ1-4; D ambiguous. Trimming shortened V by 5 bases and J by 10 bases, and 17 bases separated the two germline ends. Germline V gene sequence: CDR1 SEHNR, CDR2 FQNEAQ (reference sequence). The length of the CDR3 is 14 residues. The CDR3 coding sequence is TGTGCCAGCAGCCCATCCGGGTCCGAACGAAAACTGTTTTTT. Residues: CASSPSGSERKLFF.

The chain links TRBV20-1 to TRBJ1-1, with 12 bases identical to TRBD1. There are 15 residues in the CDR3. The germline V gene has CDR1 DFQATT and CDR2 SNEGSKA (reference sequence). The ends lost 6 bases at V and 3 bases at J; junction bases unmatched: 8. Written as DNA, the CDR3 is TGCAGTGCCGCCGGGACAGGGGGCCGGGACACTGAAGCTTTCTTT. This translates into CSAAGTGGRDTEAFF.

The chain couples TRBV18 to TRBJ1-4; the D is unclear. The V end was cut by 4 bases, the J end by 3 bases, with 15 bases between. The CDR3 is made up of 16 amino acids. Germline V gene lookup returns CDR1 KGHSH and CDR2 LQKENI. The CDR3 here is CASSLKDGSANEKLFF. CDR3 DNA sequence: TGTGCCAGCTCACTCAAGGACGGGTCCGCTAATGAAAAACTGTTTTTT.

The rearrangement links TRBV20-1 to TRBJ2-5; possibly TRBD1 for D (6 bases). The V end lost 8 bases, the J end lost 5 bases, and 18 bases lay between the germline ends. This CDR3 comprises 13 residues. Germline V gene data show CDR1 as DFQATT and CDR2 as SNEGSKA (reference sequence). The CDR3 DNA sequence: TGCAGTACTTTCCAGGGGAAGATGGAGACCCAGTACTTC. It codes for CSTFQGKMETQYF.

The chain employs TRBV15 and TRBJ2-5, with D possibly TRBD1 on 5 matching bases. The CDR3 runs 15 residues. The germline CDR1 and CDR2 sequences are LNHNV and YYDKDF (reference sequence). Trimming took off 0 bases at V and 3 bases at J, with 11 bases between the two ends. The CDR3 sequence is CATSRDRVREETQYF. For the CDR3, the DNA is TGTGCCACCAGCAGAGATCGTGTCAGGGAAGAGACCCAGTACTTC.

This chain connects TRBV5-1 to TRBJ2-7; no clear D gene. The CDR3 sequence is 13 residues long. V shed 2 bases and J shed 3 bases, with 9 bases lying between them. Germline V gene data show CDR1 as SGHRS and CDR2 as YFSETQ. Here the CDR3 reads CASSFLQNYEQYF. In DNA form, the CDR3 reads TGCGCCAGCAGCTTCTTACAGAACTACGAGCAGTACTTC. Using reference TRBV5-1 and TRBJ2-7 for the parts outside the CDR3, the full variable domain is KAGVTQTPRYLIKTRGQQVTLSCSPISGHRSVSWYQQTPGQGLQFLFEYFSETQRNKGNFPGRFSGRQFSNSRSEMNVSTLELGDSALYLCASSFLQNYEQYFGPGTRLTVT.